This T cell receptor beta chain derives from a study of blood T cell repertoires in COVID-19 (dated by TCRdb to between 2020 and 2021). General notes on the study: ImmuneRACE Cohort 3 recovered participants were defined by two consecutive negative NP/OP PCR tests, healthcare professional clearance, or symptom resolution. Samples from collaborators originated in the United States, Italy and Spain and spanned both the acute and convalescent phases of COVID-19. The prospective study material was composed of cDNA or gDNA derived from T cells, B-cell-depleted T cells, or PBMCs. The dataset comprised deeply sampled blood TCRbeta repertoires from subjects exposed to, actively infected with, or recovered from COVID-19. The repertoires were made available in a free public database intended to serve as a resource for research on the immune response to SARS-CoV-2. Samples were obtained from the ongoing ImmuneRACE study (first 160 participants) and from approximately 1,200 subjects provided by 6 global collaborators. Sample metadata almost always included a de-identified subject ID, COVID-19 status, age in years and sex. Where available, HLA class I and class II types were taken from metadata supplied by the sample provider and were not determined by assay-based typing. What the work shows at the level of the full study, not this receptor alone: Clinical and demographic metadata were provided uncurated, with the amount varying by source and participant.

CDR1 SQVTM and CDR2 ANQGSEA were looked up in the germline V gene. The CDR3 has 13 amino acids, counting the end cysteine and phenylalanine. The sequence is cut down to CDR3 DNA, 39 bases in frame from base 1. V and J are trimmed by 8 bases and 8 bases, and the gene matches miss 5 bases of the junction. Enrolling through a virtual design, the prospective study's participants ranged in age from roughly 18 to 95 years and lived across roughly 24 United States geographic areas. In the prospective study, cohorts were assigned on the basis of participant-reported clinical history obtained from a screening survey and a study questionnaire. Each participant in the prospective study had whole blood, serum and a nasopharyngeal or oropharyngeal swab collected by mobile phlebotomists. Additional blood draws and questionnaires over an approximately 2-month period could optionally be provided by prospective study participants. Blood samples from the prospective study were shipped frozen or at room temperature prior to DNA extraction.

TCRbeta CDR3 regions were amplified from genomic DNA by means of the immunoSEQ Assay, a bias-controlled multiplex PCR. Concerning the study's data processing: Within the assay, amplification of reference gene primers was used to estimate how many nucleated cells each sample contained. To quantify the absolute abundance of each unique TCRbeta CDR3 rearrangement, sequence reads were collapsed and filtered. For each sample, productive Simpson clonality was calculated as the square root of Simpson's diversity index over productive rearrangements. Not all clones reach the TCRdb copy of this immuneACCESS table, which keeps in-frame sequences only. Checked studies attribute under half of the gap to unresolved V genes and leave the rest unexplained. V and J calls and clone size come straight from that table; D and trimming were deduced from the DNA. The table for this sample lists roughly 230,000 clones; around 90% of them were counted only once. The ten largest account for approximately 7.2% of the sample.

Regarding this clone: The target of this receptor is not known. The sample holds no much larger clone one base away, and base qualities are not on file.

This receptor was taken from a man between 25 and 39 years old in a cohort exposed to, infected with or recovered from COVID-19 (not recorded which). Sample: PBMCs or T cells enriched from blood (not recorded which). The chain employs TRBV29-1 and TRBJ1-6, with 11 middle bases fitting TRBD1. The DNA is as follows: TGCAGCTTCAAGGGACAGGGGGATTCACCCCTCCACTTT. Translated, it gives CSFKGQGDSPLHF.